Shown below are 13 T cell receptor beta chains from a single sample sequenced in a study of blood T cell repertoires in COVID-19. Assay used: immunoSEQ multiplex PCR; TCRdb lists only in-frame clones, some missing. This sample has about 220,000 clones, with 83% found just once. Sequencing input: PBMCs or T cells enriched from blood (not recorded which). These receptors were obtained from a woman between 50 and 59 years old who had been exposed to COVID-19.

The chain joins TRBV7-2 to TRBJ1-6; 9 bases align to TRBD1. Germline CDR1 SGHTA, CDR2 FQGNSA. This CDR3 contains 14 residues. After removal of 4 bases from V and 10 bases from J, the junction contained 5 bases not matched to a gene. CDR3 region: CASSYRGPISPLHF. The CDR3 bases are TGTGCCAGCAGCTACAGGGGGCCGATCTCACCCCTCCACTTT.

CDR3 amino acids: CATQRQSNEQFF. For the CDR3, the DNA is TGCGCCACTCAGCGACAGTCGAATGAGCAGTTCTTC. The chain is built from TRBV10-2 and TRBJ2-1; possible D gene TRBD1, 5 bases. V was trimmed by 10 bases and J by 7 bases, leaving 14 bases between them. CDR1 is WSHSY, CDR2 SAAADI, per germline. The CDR3 is 12 amino acids.

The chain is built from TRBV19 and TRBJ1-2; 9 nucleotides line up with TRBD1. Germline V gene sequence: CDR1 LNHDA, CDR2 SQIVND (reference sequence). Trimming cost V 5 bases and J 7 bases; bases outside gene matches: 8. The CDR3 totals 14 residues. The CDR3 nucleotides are TGTGCCAGTAGTCCTGGGGACAGGGTCGGTGGCTACACCTTC. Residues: CASSPGDRVGGYTF. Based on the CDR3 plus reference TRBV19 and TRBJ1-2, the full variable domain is DGGITQSPKYLFRKEGQNVTLSCEQNLNHDAMYWYRQDPGQGLRLIYYSQIVNDFQKGDIAEGYSVSREKKESFPLTVTSAQKNPTAFYLCASSPGDRVGGYTFGSGTRLTVV.

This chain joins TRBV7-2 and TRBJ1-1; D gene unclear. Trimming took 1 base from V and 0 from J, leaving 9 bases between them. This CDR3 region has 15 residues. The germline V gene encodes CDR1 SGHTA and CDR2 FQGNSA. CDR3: CASSLGLLMNTEAFF. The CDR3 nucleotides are TGTGCCAGCAGCTTAGGTTTGTTAATGAACACTGAAGCTTTCTTT. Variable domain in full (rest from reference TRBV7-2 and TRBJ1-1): GAGVSQSPSNKVTEKGKDVELRCDPISGHTALYWYRQSLGQGLEFLIYFQGNSAPDKSGLPSDRFSAERTGGSVSTLTIQRTQQEDSAVYLCASSLGLLMNTEAFFGQGTRLTVV.

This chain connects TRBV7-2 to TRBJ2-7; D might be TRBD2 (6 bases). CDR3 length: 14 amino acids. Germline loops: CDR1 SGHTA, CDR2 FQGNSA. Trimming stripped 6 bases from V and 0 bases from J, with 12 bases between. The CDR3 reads CASSLRRGSYEQYF. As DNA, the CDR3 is TGTGCCAGCAGTCTAAGGAGGGGCTCCTACGAGCAGTACTTC. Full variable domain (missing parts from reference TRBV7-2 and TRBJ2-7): GAGVSQSPSNKVTEKGKDVELRCDPISGHTALYWYRQSLGQGLEFLIYFQGNSAPDKSGLPSDRFSAERTGGSVSTLTIQRTQQEDSAVYLCASSLRRGSYEQYFGPGTRLTVT.

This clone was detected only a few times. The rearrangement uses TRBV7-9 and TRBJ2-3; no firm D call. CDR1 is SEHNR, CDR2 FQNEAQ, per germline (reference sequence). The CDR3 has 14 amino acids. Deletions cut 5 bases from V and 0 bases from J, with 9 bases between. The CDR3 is CASSLTSSTDTQYF. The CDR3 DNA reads TGTGCCAGCAGCCTCACATCTAGCACAGATACGCAGTATTTT.

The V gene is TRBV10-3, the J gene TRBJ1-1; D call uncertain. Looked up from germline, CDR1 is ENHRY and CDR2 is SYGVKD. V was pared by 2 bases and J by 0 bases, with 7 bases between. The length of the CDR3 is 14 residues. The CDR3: CAISEERMNTEAFF. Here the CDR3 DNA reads TGTGCCATCAGTGAGGAGCGAATGAACACTGAAGCTTTCTTT.

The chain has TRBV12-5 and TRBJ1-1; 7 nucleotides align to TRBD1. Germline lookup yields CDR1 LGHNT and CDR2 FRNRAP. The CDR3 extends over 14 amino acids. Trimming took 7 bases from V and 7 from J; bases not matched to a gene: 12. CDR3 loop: CASEPPRQGFEAFF. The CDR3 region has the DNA TGTGCTAGTGAACCTCCGAGACAGGGTTTTGAAGCTTTCTTT.

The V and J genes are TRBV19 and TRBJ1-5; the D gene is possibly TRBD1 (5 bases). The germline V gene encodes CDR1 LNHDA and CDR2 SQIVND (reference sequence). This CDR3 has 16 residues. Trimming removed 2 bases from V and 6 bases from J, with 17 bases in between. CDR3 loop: CASSIMMTGESQPQHF. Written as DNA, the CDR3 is TGTGCCAGTAGTATAATGATGACGGGGGAAAGTCAGCCCCAGCATTTT.

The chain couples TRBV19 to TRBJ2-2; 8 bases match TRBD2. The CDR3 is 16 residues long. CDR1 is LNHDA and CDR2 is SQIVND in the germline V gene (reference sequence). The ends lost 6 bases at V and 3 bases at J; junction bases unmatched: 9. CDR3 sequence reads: CASRADSGADTGELFF. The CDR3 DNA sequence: TGTGCCAGTAGGGCCGATAGCGGGGCGGACACCGGGGAGCTGTTTTTT.

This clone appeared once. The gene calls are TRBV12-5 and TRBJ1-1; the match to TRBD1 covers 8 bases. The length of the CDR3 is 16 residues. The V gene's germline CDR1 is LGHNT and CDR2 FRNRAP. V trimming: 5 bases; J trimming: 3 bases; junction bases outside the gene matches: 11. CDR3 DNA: TGTGCTAGTGGTCCCTTTTCGGGACAGGTGGACACTGAAGCTTTCTTT. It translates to CASGPFSGQVDTEAFF.

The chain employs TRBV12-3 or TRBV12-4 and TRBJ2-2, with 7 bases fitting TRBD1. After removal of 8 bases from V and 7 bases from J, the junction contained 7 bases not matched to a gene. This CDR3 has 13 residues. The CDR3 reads CASRTGGFGELFF. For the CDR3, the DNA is TGTGCCAGCCGGACAGGTGGCTTCGGGGAGCTGTTTTTT.

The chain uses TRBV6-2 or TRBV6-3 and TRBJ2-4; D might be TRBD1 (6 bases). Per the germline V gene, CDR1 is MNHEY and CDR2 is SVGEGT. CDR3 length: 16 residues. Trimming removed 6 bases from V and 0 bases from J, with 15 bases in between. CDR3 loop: CASRPTGRLAKNIQYF. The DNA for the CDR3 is TGTGCCAGCAGACCTACAGGGCGACTAGCCAAAAACATTCAGTACTTC.